Given below is one T cell receptor (beta chain) in context. Its antigen is currently unknown. Repertoires were generated with immunoSEQ multiplex PCR, while TCRdb's copy carries only in-frame clones and drops some. The sample comprises 90,000 to 120,000 clones, 87% of which are singletons, and 0.7% to 0.9% rests with the top ten. This record belongs to a study of graft-versus-host responses after intestinal transplantation. Study-level background: In this cohort, recipients had multivisceral, liver-intestinal, or isolated intestinal transplants.

Germline V gene lookup returns CDR1 SEHNR and CDR2 FQNEAQ (reference sequence). V lost 1 base, J lost 4 bases, and 13 bases lay in between. CDR3 length equals 15 residues. The TCR originated in a human donor who received an intestinal transplant. This rearrangement joins TRBV7-9 to TRBJ2-5, with D maybe TRBD1 (6 bases). This material consisted of unstimulated CD4+ T cells sorted from spleen or lymph node cells, taken before intestinal transplant. The CDR3 sequence is CASSLGGTNLETQYF. The CDR3 DNA reads TGTGCCAGCAGCTTAGGGGGGACAAATTTAGAGACCCAGTACTTC.